These 16 T cell receptor beta chains originate from one sample sequenced in a study of shared clonotypes between healthy human individuals. Repertoires were generated with immunoSEQ multiplex PCR, while TCRdb's copy carries only in-frame clones and drops some. The sample lists around 700,000 clones, 92% occurring once. Naive CD8 populations comprised CD45RO-negative cells positively selected for CCR7, excluding terminally differentiated effector memory CD45RA+ cells. The specimen was naive CD8+ T cells sorted from blood. The source is a man under 40 in good health.

The chain joins TRBV28 to TRBJ2-1; TRBD2 matches 9 bases. Per the germline V gene, CDR1 is MDHEN and CDR2 is SYDVKM. The CDR3 consists of 15 residues. V shed 6 bases, J shed 8 bases, and the junction held 11 bases outside the gene matches. For the CDR3, the DNA is TGTGCCAGCAGGTTGACTAGCGGCGGAGGGGATGAGCAGTTCTTC. This gives the protein CASRLTSGGGDEQFF. The whole variable domain, remainder taken from reference TRBV28 and TRBJ2-1, is DVKVTQSSRYLVKRTGEKVFLECVQDMDHENMFWYRQDPGLGLRLIYFSYDVKMKEKGDIPEGYSVSREKKERFSLILESASTNQTSMYLCASRLTSGGGDEQFFGPGTRLTVL.

V and J are TRBV19 and TRBJ2-3, with TRBD2 identical over 8 bases. The germline CDR1 and CDR2 sequences are LNHDA and SQIVND (reference sequence). After removal of 8 bases from V and 2 bases from J, the junction contained 9 bases not matched to a gene. The CDR3 totals 15 residues. The DNA of the CDR3 is TGTGCCAGTTCAAGGATCGGGGGGGCCACAGATACGCAGTATTTT. Translated, it gives CASSRIGGATDTQYF. The full variable domain, in which reference TRBV19 and TRBJ2-3 provide the parts outside the CDR3, is DGGITQSPKYLFRKEGQNVTLSCEQNLNHDAMYWYRQDPGQGLRLIYYSQIVNDFQKGDIAEGYSVSREKKESFPLTVTSAQKNPTAFYLCASSRIGGATDTQYFGPGTRLTVL.

This chain links TRBV27 with TRBJ2-2; D gene unclear. Deletions cut 5 bases from V and 4 bases from J, with 8 bases between. The germline CDR1 and CDR2 sequences are MNHEY and SMNVEV (reference sequence). CDR3 size: 13 residues. The CDR3 sequence: CASSQGSTGELFF. CDR3 sequence (DNA): TGTGCCAGCAGTCAAGGCTCCACCGGGGAGCTGTTTTTT.

The rearrangement joins TRBV5-4 to TRBJ2-1; D perhaps matches TRBD1 (7 bases). The CDR3 has 15 residues. CDR1 and CDR2 from the germline V gene are SGHNT and YYREEE (reference sequence). V lost 4 bases, J lost 8 bases, and 19 bases lay in between. The CDR3 sequence: CASSGTQGGPDEQFF. The CDR3 DNA follows: TGTGCCAGCAGCGGGACTCAGGGGGGACCAGATGAGCAGTTCTTC.

The chain carries TRBV7-9 and TRBJ2-7; 9 bases map to TRBD1. V trimming: 1 base; J trimming: 4 bases; junction bases outside the gene matches: 5. The germline gives CDR1 SEHNR, CDR2 FQNEAQ (reference sequence). This CDR3 spans 15 amino acids. CDR3 region: CASSLVMGQGYEQYF. As DNA, the CDR3 is TGTGCCAGCAGCTTAGTGATGGGACAGGGTTACGAGCAGTACTTC.

The chain joins TRBV5-1 to TRBJ2-7; TRBD1 is a possible D gene (6 bases). This CDR3 is 14 amino acids long. Germline values: CDR1 SGHRS, CDR2 YFSETQ. V lost 0 bases to trimming and J lost 3 bases, with 10 bases between them. CDR3 coding DNA: TGCGCCAGCAGCTTGGCTCAGGGGTTCTACGAGCAGTACTTC. This translates into CASSLAQGFYEQYF. Drawing the rest from reference TRBV5-1 and TRBJ2-7, the complete variable domain is KAGVTQTPRYLIKTRGQQVTLSCSPISGHRSVSWYQQTPGQGLQFLFEYFSETQRNKGNFPGRFSGRQFSNSRSEMNVSTLELGDSALYLCASSLAQGFYEQYFGPGTRLTVT.

The chain links TRBV6-5 to TRBJ1-1, with D possibly TRBD1 on 6 matching bases. Per germline, CDR1 MNHEY and CDR2 SVGAGI. This CDR3 comprises 12 residues. V lost 2 bases to trimming and J lost 8 bases, with 9 bases between them. In DNA form, the CDR3 reads TGTGCCAGCAGTTACGGGGGGCGGGAAGCTTTCTTT. This translates into CASSYGGREAFF.

Comments on this clone: This specimen includes other DNA sequences encoding the same CDR3. The J gene is TRBJ1-5, the V gene TRBV2, with TRBD1 matching 9 bases. The CDR3 spans 16 residues. CDR1 is SNHLY and CDR2 is FYNNEI in the germline V gene. V lost 4 bases, J lost 5 bases, and 9 bases stayed unmatched. DNA for the CDR3: TGTGCCAGCAGTGCCCACGGGACAGGGACCGATCAGCCCCAGCATTTT. As protein: CASSAHGTGTDQPQHF.

J is TRBJ2-3 and V is TRBV29-1; TRBD1 or TRBD2 may be the D gene (5 bases each). The CDR3 consists of 15 residues. Trimming took off 0 bases at V and 2 bases at J, with 12 bases between the two ends. Germline values: CDR1 SQVTM, CDR2 ANQGSEA. The DNA of the CDR3 is TGCAGCGTTGAAGATTCGGGGACCAACACAGATACGCAGTATTTT. Translation: CSVEDSGTNTDTQYF.

This clone was counted a few times. This rearrangement joins TRBV5-1 to TRBJ2-2; D unclear. There are 14 residues in the CDR3. Germline-derived CDR1 and CDR2 are SGHRS and YFSETQ. Trimming took 2 bases from V and 3 from J, leaving 8 bases between them. The CDR3 sequence: CASSFTAYTGELFF. The DNA of the CDR3 is TGCGCCAGCAGCTTTACAGCTTACACCGGGGAGCTGTTTTTT.

V usage is TRBV18 and J usage is TRBJ1-4; D unclear. The CDR3 contains 14 residues. V dropped 3 bases and J dropped 0 bases, with 5 bases sitting between them. Germline V gene sequence: CDR1 KGHSH, CDR2 LQKENI. CDR3 sequence (DNA): TGTGCCAGCTCACCTGTAGCAACTAATGAAAAACTGTTTTTT. It yields the protein CASSPVATNEKLFF.

The V and J genes are TRBV7-9 and TRBJ2-1; the D gene is possibly TRBD1 (5 bases). There are 14 residues in the CDR3. Germline CDR1 SEHNR, CDR2 FQNEAQ (reference sequence). V lost 5 bases and J 7 bases, leaving 15 bases between the germline ends. The CDR3 spells CASSQNPGQNEQFF. The CDR3 DNA is TGTGCCAGCAGCCAAAACCCAGGGCAGAATGAGCAGTTCTTC. The variable domain in full, completed from reference TRBV7-9 and TRBJ2-1, reads DTGVSQNPRHKITKRGQNVTFRCDPISEHNRLYWYRQTLGQGPEFLTYFQNEAQLEKSRLLSDRFSAERPKGSFSTLEIQRTEQGDSAMYLCASSQNPGQNEQFFGPGTRLTVL.

The table lists this clone with a count of one. The chain has TRBV7-2 and TRBJ2-1, with D unclear. The germline V gene encodes CDR1 SGHTA and CDR2 FQGNSA. This CDR3 has 12 residues. Trimming shortened V by 5 bases and J by 5 bases, and 7 bases separated the two germline ends. CDR3 bases: TGTGCCAGCAGCGTATACCACAATGAGCAGTTCTTC. Translated, it gives CASSVYHNEQFF. Looking up the rest from reference TRBV7-2 and TRBJ2-1 gives the full variable domain: GAGVSQSPSNKVTEKGKDVELRCDPISGHTALYWYRQSLGQGLEFLIYFQGNSAPDKSGLPSDRFSAERTGGSVSTLTIQRTQQEDSAVYLCASSVYHNEQFFGPGTRLTVL.

The CDR3 coding sequence is TGCGCCAGCAGCCAAGAAGGACAGGGCGCCTATGGCTACACCTTC. Amino acid sequence: CASSQEGQGAYGYTF. The J gene is TRBJ1-2, the V gene TRBV4-1, with TRBD1 matching over 8 bases. CDR3 size: 15 residues. The germline V gene has CDR1 MGHRA and CDR2 YSYEKL. The J segment lost 4 bases and the V segment lost 0 bases, leaving 4 bases of the junction unmatched.

The count of this clone is one. The chain recombines TRBV27 with TRBJ2-6; 9 bases line up with TRBD1. J gave up 4 bases and V 7 bases, and 5 bases lay outside the gene matches. This CDR3 spans 15 amino acids. Germline loops: CDR1 MNHEY, CDR2 SMNVEV (reference sequence). The CDR3 DNA sequence: TGTGCCAGCAAGGGACAGGGTTCCGGGGCCAACGTCCTGACTTTC. Translated: CASKGQGSGANVLTF.

The V and J genes are TRBV5-1 and TRBJ2-3, with 10 bases lining up with TRBD1. This CDR3 comprises 19 residues. Per germline, CDR1 SGHRS and CDR2 YFSETQ. Unmatched junction bases numbered 16, after V lost 4 bases and J lost 2 bases. The CDR3 loop is CASSTGYRGTGDFTDTQYF. The CDR3 coding sequence is TGCGCCAGCAGCACTGGATACCGGGGGACAGGGGACTTCACAGATACGCAGTATTTT.